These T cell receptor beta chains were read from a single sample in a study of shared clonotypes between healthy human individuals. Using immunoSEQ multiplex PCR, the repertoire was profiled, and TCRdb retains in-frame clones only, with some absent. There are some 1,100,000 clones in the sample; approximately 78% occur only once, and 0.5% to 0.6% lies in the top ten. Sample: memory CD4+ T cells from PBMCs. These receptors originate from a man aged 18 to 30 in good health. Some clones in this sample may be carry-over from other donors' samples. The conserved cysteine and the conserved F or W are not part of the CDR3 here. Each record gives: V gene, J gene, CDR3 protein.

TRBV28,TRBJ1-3,ASSPRWTSTSSGNTIY
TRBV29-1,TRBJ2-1,SVGPAGGGYNEQF
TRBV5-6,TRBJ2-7,ASSLFWGREGDEQY
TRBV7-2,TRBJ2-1,ASSLWGDEQF
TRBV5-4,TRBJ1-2,ASSPSGRTGRGYT
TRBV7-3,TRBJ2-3,ASSKQGPTDTQY
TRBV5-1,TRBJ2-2,ASSSPSGRAVTGELF
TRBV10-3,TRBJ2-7,AISGRGGTYEQY
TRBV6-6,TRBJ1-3,ASSGDRVAGNTIY
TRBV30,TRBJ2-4,AWSTRGSKNIQY
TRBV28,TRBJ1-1,ASRGQASEAF
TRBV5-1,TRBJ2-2,ASSFPAGELF
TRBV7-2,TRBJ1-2,ASSKWGLAGYT
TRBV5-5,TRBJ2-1,ASSYGRTGDYNEQF
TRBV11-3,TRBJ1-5,ASSLDRGRPSNQPQH
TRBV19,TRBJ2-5,ATSKGTN
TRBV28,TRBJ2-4,ASSLPGEAAKNIQY
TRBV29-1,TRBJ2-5,SVVGQASQKTQY
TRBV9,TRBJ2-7,ASSIRAGALSEQY
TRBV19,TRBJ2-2,ASRGDSENTGELF
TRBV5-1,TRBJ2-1,ASSLEGRTSNEQF
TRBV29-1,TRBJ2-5,SVQVGPRSQY
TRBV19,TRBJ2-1,ATEDRGLLNEQF
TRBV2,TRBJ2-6,ASTKGRESGANVLT
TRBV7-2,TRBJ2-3,ASSLVRTSGSGDTQY
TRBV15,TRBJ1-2,ATSRQGQVYGYT
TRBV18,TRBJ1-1,ASSPRGGNTEAF
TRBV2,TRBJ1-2,ASSEQGDYYGYT
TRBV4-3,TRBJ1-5,ASSHYSGNQPQH
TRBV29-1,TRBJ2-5,SVQGARETQY
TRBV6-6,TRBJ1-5,ASSPGTGFQPQH
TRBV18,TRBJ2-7,ASSPQGATAYEQY
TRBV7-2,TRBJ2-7,ASSPRMQTGFGHEQY
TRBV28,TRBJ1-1,ASGTTGALEAF
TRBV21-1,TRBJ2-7,ASSQGDGTIRGEWNEQY
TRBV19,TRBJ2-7,ASSIKGRREQY
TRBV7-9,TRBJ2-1,ASSLLRGTSGNHYNEQF
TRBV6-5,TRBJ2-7,ASSWLAGASYEQY
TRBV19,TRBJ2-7,ASRGQGAYEQY
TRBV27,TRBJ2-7,ASSDRLGEQY
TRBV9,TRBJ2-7,ASSPHGRGASYEQY
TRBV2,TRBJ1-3,ASWGIPSGNTIY
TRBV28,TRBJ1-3,ASSPHAVGTIY
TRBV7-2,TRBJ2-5,ASSSRGGSGETQY
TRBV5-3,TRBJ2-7,ARSFGPSGSYEQY